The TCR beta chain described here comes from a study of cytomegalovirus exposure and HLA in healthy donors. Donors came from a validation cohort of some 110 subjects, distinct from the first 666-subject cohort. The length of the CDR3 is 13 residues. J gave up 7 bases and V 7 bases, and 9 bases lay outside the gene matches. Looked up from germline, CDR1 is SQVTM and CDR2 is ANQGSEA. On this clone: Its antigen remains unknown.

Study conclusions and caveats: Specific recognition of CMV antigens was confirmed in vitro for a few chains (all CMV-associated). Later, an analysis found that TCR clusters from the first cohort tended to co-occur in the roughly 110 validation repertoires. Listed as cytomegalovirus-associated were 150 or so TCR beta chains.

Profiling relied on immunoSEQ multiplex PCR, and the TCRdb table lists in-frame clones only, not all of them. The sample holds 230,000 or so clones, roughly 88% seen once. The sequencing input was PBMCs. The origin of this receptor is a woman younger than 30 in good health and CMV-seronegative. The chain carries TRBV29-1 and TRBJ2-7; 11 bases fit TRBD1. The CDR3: CSGIGQGAREQYF. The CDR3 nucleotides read TGCAGCGGGATTGGACAGGGGGCGCGAGAGCAGTACTTC.